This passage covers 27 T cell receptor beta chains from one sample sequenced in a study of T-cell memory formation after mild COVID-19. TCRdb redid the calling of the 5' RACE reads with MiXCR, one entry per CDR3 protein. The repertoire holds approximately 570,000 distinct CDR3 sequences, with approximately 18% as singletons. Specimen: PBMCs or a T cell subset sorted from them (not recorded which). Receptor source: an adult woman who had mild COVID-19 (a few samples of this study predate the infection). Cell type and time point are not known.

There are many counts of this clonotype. The CDR3 reads CASSVTGWNTDTQYF. For the CDR3, the DNA is TGCGCCAGCAGCGTCACAGGGTGGAACACAGATACGCAGTATTTT. The chain uses TRBV5-1 and TRBJ2-3, with D possibly TRBD1 on 6 matching bases. CDR1 SGHRS and CDR2 YFSETQ come from the germline V gene. This CDR3 is 15 amino acids long. Trimming pared 4 bases from V and 2 bases from J, leaving 14 bases between.

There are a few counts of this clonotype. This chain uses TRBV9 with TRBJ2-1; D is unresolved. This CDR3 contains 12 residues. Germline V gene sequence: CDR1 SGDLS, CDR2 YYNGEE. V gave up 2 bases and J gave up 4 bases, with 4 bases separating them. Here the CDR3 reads CASSVVYNEQFF. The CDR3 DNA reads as TGTGCCAGCAGCGTGGTATACAATGAGCAGTTCTTC.

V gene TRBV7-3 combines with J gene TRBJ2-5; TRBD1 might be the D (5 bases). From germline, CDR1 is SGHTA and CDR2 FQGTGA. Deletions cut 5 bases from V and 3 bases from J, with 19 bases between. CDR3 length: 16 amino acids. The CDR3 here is CASSPDKESPKETQYF. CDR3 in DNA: TGTGCCAGCAGCCCGGACAAGGAAAGCCCTAAAGAGACCCAGTACTTC.

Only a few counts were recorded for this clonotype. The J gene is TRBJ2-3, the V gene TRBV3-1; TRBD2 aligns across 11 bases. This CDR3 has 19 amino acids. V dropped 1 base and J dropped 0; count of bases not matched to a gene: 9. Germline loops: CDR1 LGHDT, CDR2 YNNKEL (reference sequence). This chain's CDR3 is CASSQGGLAGPRSTDTQYF. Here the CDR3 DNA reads TGTGCCAGCAGCCAAGGCGGACTAGCGGGCCCTCGTAGCACAGATACGCAGTATTTT.

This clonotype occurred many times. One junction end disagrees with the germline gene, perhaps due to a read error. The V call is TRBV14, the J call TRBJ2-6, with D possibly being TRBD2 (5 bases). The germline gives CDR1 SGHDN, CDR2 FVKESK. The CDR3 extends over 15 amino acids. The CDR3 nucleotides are TGCGCCAGCAGCCAAGTCGGGACTGGGGCCAACGTCCTGACTTTC. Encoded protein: CASSQVGTGANVLTF.

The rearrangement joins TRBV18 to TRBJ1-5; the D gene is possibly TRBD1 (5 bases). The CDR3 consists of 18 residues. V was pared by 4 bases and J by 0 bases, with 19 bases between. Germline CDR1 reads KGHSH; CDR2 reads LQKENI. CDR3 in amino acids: CASSRTGLRLNSNQPQHF. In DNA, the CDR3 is TGTGCCAGCTCACGAACAGGCCTACGGCTGAATAGCAATCAGCCCCAGCATTTT.

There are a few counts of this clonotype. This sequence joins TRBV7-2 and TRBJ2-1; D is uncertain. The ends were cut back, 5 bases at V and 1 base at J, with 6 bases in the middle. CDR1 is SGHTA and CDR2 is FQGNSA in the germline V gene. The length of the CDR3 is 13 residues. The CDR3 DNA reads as TGTGCCAGCAGCCGGTTTTCCTACAATGAGCAGTTCTTC. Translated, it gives CASSRFSYNEQFF.

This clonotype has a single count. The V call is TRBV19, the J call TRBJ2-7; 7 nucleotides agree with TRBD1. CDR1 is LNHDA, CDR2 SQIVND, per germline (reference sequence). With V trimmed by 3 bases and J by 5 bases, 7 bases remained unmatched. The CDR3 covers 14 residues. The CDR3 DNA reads TGTGCCAGTAGTATTGACAGGGTAACGGACGAGCAGTACTTC. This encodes CASSIDRVTDEQYF.

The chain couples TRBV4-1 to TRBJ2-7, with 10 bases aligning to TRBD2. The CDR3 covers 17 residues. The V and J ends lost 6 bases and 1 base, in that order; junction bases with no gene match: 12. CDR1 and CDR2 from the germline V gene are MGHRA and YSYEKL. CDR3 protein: CASRQTHTSGESYEQYF. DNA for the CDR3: TGCGCCAGCAGACAAACACACACTAGCGGGGAATCCTACGAGCAGTACTTC.

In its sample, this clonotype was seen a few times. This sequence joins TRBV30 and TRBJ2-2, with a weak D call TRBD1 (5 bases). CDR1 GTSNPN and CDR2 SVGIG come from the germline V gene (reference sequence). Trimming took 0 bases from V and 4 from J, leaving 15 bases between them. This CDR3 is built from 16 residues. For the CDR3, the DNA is TGTGCCTGGAGTGTAGCCAGGGTCATGAGCACCGGGGAGCTGTTTTTT. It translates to CAWSVARVMSTGELFF.

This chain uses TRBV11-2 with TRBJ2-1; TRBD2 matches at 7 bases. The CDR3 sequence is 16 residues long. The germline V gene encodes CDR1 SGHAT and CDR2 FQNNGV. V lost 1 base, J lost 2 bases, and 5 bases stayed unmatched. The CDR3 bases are TGTGCCAGCAGCTTAGGCGGAGCGGGGACCTACAATGAGCAGTTCTTC. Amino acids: CASSLGGAGTYNEQFF. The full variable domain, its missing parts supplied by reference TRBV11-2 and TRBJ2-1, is EAGVAQSPRYKIIEKRQSVAFWCNPISGHATLYWYQQILGQGPKLLIQFQNNGVVDDSQLPKDRFSAERLKGVDSTLKIQPAKLEDSAVYLCASSLGGAGTYNEQFFGPGTRLTVL.

The CDR3: CATSDQLAGDYNEQFF. The CDR3 DNA reads TGTGCCACCAGTGATCAACTAGCGGGAGACTACAATGAGCAGTTCTTC. The chain employs TRBV24-1 and TRBJ2-1, with 11 bases aligning to TRBD2. Germline CDR1 reads KGHDR; CDR2 reads SFDVKD. This CDR3 is built from 16 residues. Unmatched junction bases numbered 3, after V lost 3 bases and J lost 3 bases.

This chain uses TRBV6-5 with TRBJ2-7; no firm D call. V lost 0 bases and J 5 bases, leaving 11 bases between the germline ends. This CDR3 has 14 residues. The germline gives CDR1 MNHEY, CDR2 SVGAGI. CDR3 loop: CASSYSNGLHEQYF. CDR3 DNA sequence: TGTGCCAGCAGTTACTCGAACGGGTTGCACGAGCAGTACTTC.

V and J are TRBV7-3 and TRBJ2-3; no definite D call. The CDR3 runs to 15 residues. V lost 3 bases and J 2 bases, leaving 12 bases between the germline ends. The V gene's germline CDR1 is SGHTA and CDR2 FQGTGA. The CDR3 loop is CASSFSPKYTDTQYF. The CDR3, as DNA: TGTGCCAGCAGCTTCTCTCCGAAATACACAGATACGCAGTATTTT.

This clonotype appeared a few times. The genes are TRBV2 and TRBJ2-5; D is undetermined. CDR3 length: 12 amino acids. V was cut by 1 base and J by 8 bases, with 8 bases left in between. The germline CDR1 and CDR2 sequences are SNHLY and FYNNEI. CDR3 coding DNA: TGTGCCAGCAGTGAAGGGGCCAACACCCAGTACTTC. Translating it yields CASSEGANTQYF.

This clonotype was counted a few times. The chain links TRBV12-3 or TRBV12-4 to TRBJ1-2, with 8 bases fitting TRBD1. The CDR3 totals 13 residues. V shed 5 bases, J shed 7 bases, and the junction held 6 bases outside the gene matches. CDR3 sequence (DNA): TGTGCCAGCAGTCGACAGGGGATCGGTGGCTACACCTTC. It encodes CASSRQGIGGYTF.

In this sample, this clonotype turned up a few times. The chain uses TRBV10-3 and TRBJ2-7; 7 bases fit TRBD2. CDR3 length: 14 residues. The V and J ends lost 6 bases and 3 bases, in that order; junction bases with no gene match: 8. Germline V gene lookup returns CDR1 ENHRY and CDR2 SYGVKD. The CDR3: CAIRGGTLFYEQYF. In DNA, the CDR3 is TGTGCCATCAGGGGAGGGACGCTATTCTACGAGCAGTACTTC.

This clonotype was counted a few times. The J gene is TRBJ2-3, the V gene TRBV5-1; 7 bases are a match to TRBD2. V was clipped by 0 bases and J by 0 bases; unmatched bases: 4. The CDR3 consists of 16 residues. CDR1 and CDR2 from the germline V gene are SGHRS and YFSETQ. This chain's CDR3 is CASSLGAGGSTDTQYF. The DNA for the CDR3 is TGCGCCAGCAGCTTGGGGGCCGGGGGGAGCACAGATACGCAGTATTTT.

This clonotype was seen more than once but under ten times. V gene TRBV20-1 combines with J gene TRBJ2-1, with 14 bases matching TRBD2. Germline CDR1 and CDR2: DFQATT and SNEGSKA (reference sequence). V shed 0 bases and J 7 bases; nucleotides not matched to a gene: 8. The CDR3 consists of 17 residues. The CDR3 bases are TGCAGTGCTAGAGATCTGGGACTAGCGGGAGCGTTGAATGAGCAGTTCTTC. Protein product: CSARDLGLAGALNEQFF.

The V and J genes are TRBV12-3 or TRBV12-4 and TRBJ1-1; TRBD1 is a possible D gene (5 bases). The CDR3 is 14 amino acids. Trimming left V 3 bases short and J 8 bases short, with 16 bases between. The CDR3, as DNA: TGTGCCAGCAGTTTTCCGTCGTGGGGGACCGAAGCTTTCTTT. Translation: CASSFPSWGTEAFF.

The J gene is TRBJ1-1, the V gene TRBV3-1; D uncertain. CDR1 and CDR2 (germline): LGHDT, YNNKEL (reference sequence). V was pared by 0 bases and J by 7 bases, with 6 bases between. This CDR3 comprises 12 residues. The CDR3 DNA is TGTGCCAGCAGCCAAGATTTGAGTGAAGCTTTCTTT. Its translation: CASSQDLSEAFF.

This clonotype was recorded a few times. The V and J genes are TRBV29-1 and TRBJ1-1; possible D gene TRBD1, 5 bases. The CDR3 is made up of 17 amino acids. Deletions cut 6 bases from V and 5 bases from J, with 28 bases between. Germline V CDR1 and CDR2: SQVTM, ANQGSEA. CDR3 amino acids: CSVPFPGFSGGGTEAFF. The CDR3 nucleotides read TGCAGCGTACCCTTTCCGGGTTTTTCGGGCGGGGGAACTGAAGCTTTCTTT.

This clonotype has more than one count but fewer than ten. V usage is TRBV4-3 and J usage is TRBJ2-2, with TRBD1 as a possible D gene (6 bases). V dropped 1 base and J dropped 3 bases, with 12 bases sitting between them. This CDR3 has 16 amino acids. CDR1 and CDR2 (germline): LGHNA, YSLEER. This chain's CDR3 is CASSQVDRSYTGELFF. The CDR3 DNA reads TGCGCCAGCAGCCAAGTAGACAGGTCATACACCGGGGAGCTGTTTTTT.

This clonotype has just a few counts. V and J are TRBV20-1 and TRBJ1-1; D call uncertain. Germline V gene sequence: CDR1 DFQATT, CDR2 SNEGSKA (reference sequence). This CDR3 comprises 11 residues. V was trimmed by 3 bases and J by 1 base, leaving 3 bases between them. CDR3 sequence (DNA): TGCAGTGCTAGTGCGAACACTGAAGCTTTCTTT. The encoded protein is CSASANTEAFF.

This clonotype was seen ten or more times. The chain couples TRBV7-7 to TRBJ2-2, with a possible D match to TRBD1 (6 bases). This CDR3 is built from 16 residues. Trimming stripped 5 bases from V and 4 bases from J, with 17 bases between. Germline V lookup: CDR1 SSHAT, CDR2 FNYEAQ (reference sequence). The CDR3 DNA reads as TGTGCCAGCAGCCGTTTGACGATGGACAGCACCGGGGAGCTGTTTTTT. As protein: CASSRLTMDSTGELFF. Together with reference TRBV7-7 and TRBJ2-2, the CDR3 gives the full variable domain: GAGVSQSPRYKVTKRGQDVTLRCDPISSHATLYWYQQALGQGPEFLTYFNYEAQPDKSGLPSDRFSAERPEGSISTLTIQRTEQRDSAMYRCASSRLTMDSTGELFFGEGSRLTVL.

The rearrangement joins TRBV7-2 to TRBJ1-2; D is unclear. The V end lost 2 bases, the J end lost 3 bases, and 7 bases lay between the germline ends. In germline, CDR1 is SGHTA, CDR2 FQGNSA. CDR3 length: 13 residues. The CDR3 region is CASSLFTDYGYTF. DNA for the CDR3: TGTGCCAGCAGCTTATTCACGGACTATGGCTACACCTTC.

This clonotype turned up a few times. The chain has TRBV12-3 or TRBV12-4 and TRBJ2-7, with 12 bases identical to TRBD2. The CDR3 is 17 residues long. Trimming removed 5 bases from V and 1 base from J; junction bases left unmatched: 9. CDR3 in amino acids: CASSLRTSGIRSYEQYF. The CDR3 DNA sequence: TGTGCCAGCAGTCTAAGGACTAGCGGGATTAGGTCCTACGAGCAGTACTTC.